The present entry profiles one TCR beta chain with its context. Its antigen is as yet unknown. This sample was taken from a study of siplizumab effects on memory and regulatory T cells. Assayed TCR templates numbered about 10^5 for each sample. Profiling relied on immunoSEQ multiplex PCR, and the TCRdb table lists in-frame clones only, not all of them. The sample has about 100,000 clones, 92% seen once. Trimming left V 3 bases short and J 4 bases short, with 2 bases between. Germline V gene data show CDR1 as SEHNR and CDR2 as FQNEAQ (reference sequence). The CDR3 runs 11 residues. Broader study findings: An assignable phenotype, naive or memory, was missing from roughly 84-95% of proliferating CD4+ or CD8+ clones. A major contribution to the alloresponse seemed to be made by naive T cells, which seemed more diverse than memory cells.

The sequence was obtained from a human donor in good health. Sequencing was carried out using Tregs sorted from blood. The rearrangement links TRBV7-9 to TRBJ2-3, with D unclear. CDR3 sequence reads: CASSFADTQYF. In DNA, the CDR3 is TGTGCCAGCAGCTTTGCAGATACGCAGTATTTT.